The T cell receptor (beta chain) under discussion was sequenced for a study of blood T cell repertoires in COVID-19. Whole-study context: Collection of acute and convalescent COVID-19 samples took place in the United States, Italy and Spain. From T cells, B-cell-depleted T cells, or PBMCs came the material, which was cDNA or gDNA.

Original processing methods: Estimates of nucleated cell counts were drawn from the amplification of reference gene primers. Clones were read by immunoSEQ multiplex PCR, and TCRdb kept only the in-frame ones, dropping some. V and J calls and clone size follow that table, whereas D and trimming were derived from the DNA. The table includes approximately 250,000 clones, 91% detected once. The CDR3 extends over 16 amino acids. Trimming cost V 8 bases and J 5 bases; bases outside gene matches: 15. CDR1 MDHEN and CDR2 SYDVKM come from the germline V gene. Participants, roughly 18 to 90 years old, spanned approximately 26 US areas.

The sequenced sample consisted of PBMCs or T cells enriched from blood (not recorded which). The origin of this receptor is a man in his forties who had been exposed to COVID-19. The rearrangement uses TRBV28 and TRBJ1-5, with 7 bases aligning to TRBD1. In nucleotides, the CDR3 is TGTGCCAGCCTGCCAGGGACAGCCCCATTAGATCAGCCCCAGCATTTT. This sequence encodes CASLPGTAPLDQPQHF.